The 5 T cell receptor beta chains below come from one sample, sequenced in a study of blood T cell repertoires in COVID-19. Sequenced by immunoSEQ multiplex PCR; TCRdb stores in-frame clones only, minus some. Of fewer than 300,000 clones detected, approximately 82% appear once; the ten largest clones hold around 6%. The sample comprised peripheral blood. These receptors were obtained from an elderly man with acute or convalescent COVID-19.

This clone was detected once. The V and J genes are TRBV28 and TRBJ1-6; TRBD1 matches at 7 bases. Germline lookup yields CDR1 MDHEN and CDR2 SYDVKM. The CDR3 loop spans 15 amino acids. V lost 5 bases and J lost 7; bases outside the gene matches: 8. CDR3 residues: CASSPPGTVNSPLHF. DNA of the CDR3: TGTGCCAGCAGTCCTCCCGGGACAGTCAATTCACCCCTCCACTTT.

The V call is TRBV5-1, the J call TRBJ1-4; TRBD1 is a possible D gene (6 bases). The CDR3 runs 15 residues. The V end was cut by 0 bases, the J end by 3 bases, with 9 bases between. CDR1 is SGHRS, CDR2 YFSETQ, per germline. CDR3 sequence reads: CASSLEGGPNEKLFF. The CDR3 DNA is TGCGCCAGCAGCTTGGAAGGGGGACCTAATGAAAAACTGTTTTTT.

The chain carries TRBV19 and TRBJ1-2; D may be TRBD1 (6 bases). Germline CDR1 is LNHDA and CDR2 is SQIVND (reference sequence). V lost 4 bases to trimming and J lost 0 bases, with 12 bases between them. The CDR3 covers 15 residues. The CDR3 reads CASSTTYRANYGYTF. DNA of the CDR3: TGTGCCAGTAGTACGACCTACAGGGCTAACTATGGCTACACCTTC.

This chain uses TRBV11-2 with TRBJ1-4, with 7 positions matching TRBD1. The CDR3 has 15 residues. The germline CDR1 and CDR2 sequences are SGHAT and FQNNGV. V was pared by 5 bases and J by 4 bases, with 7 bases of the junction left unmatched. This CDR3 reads CASSTGDSYNEKLFF. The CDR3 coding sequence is TGTGCCAGCAGCACCGGGGACAGCTATAATGAAAAACTGTTTTTT.

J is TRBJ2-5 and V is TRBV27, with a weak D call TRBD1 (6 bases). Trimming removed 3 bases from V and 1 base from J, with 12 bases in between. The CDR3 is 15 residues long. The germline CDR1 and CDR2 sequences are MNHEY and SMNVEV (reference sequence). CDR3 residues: CASSFFGQRQETQYF. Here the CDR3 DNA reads TGTGCCAGCAGTTTCTTCGGACAGCGCCAAGAGACCCAGTACTTC.